This T cell receptor (beta chain) originates from a study of spatial heterogeneity in lung cancer. Study-wide findings and caveats: The number of expanded tumor alpha and beta chains correlated with mutation number.

The study tagged each TCR cDNA molecule with a unique molecular identifier. TCRdb independently ran MiXCR on the 5' RACE reads; one entry per CDR3 protein. The sample holds more than 10,000 distinct CDR3 sequences, roughly 5.6% seen once. This clonotype showed up many times. As yet, its antigen is unknown. Being off target in a library aimed at alpha chains, this beta chain has a size of little meaning. Per the germline V gene, CDR1 is SGHRS and CDR2 is YFSETQ. V lost 3 bases, J lost 8 bases, and 10 bases stayed unmatched. This CDR3 is built from 14 residues. Time point indicated: sample taken at primary tumor resection.

V usage is TRBV5-1 and J usage is TRBJ1-2, with 7 bases identical to TRBD1. The input for sequencing was lung tumor tissue, taken at surgery. The sequence came from a female donor with early-stage non-small cell lung cancer. The CDR3 DNA reads as TGCGCCAGCAGCTCAAACTGGACAGGCAGGGGCTACACCTTC. Protein: CASSSNWTGRGYTF.